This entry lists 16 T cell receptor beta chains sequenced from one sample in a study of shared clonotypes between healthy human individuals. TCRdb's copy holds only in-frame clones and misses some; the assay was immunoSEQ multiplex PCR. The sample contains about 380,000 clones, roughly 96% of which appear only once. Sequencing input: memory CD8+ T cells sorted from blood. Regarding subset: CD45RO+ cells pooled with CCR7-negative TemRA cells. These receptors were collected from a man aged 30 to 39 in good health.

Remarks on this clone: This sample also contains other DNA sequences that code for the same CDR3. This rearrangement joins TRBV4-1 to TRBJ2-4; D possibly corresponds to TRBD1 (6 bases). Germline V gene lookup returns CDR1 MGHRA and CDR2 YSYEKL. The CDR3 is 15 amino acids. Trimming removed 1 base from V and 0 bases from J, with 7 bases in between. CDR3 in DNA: TGCGCCAGCAGCCAAGGGGGGCTAGCCAAAAACATTCAGTACTTC. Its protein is CASSQGGLAKNIQYF.

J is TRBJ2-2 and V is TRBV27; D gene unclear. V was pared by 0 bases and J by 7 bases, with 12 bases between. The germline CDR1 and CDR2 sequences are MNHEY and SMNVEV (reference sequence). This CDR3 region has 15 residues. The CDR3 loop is CASSLSRFFNGELFF. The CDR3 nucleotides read TGTGCCAGCAGTTTATCGAGGTTCTTCAACGGGGAGCTGTTTTTT.

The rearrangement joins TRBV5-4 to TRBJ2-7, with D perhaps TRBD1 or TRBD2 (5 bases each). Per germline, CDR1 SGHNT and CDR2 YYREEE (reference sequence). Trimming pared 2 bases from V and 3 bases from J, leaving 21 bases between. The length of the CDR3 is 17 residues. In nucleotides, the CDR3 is TGTGCCAGCAGCTTCGAGGGGATCGACTCCAACCGCTACGAGCAGTACTTC. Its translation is CASSFEGIDSNRYEQYF.

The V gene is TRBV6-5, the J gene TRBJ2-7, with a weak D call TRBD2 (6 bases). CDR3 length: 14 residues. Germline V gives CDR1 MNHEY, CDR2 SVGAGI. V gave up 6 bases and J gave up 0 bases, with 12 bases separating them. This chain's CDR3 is CASRPAGRSYEQYF. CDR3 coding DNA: TGTGCCAGCAGGCCAGCGGGTCGCTCCTACGAGCAGTACTTC.

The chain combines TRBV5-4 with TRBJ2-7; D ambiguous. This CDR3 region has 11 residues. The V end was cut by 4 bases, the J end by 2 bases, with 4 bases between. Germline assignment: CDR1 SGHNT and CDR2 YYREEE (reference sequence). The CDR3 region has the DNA TGTGCCAGCAGCGGACCCTACGAGCAGTACTTC. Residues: CASSGPYEQYF.

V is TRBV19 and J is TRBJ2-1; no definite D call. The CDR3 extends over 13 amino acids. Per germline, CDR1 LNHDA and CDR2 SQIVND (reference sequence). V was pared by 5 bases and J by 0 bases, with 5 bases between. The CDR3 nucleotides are TGTGCCAGTAGTCCGATCTCCTACAATGAGCAGTTCTTC. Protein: CASSPISYNEQFF.

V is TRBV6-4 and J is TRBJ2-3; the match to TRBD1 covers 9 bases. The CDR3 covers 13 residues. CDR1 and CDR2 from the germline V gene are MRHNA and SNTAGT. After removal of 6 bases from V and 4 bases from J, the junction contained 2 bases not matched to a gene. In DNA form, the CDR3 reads TGTGCCAGCAGAGGACAGGGGTCAGATACGCAGTATTTT. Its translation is CASRGQGSDTQYF.

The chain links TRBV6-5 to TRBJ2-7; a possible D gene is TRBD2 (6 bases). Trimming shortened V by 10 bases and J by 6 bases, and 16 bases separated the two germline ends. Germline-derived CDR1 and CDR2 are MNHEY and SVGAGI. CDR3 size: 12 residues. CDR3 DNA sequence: TGTGCCACCTCCCGACTAGGCTCCGAGCAGTACTTC. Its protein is CATSRLGSEQYF.

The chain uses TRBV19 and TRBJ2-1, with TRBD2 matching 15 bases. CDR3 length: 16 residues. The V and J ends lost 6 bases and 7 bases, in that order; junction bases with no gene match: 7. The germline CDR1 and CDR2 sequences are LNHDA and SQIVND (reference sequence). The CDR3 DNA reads TGTGCCAGTAGGGACGGGACTAGCGGGAGGATTAATGAGCAGTTCTTC. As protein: CASRDGTSGRINEQFF.

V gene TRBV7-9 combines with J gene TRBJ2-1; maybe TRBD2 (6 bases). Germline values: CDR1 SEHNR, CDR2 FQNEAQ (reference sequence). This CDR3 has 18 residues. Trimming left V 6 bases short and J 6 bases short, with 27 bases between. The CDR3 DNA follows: TGTGCCAGCAGTCCTACCCCCGGGAGTAGGGGTGGAGGCAATGAGCAGTTCTTC. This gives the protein CASSPTPGSRGGGNEQFF.

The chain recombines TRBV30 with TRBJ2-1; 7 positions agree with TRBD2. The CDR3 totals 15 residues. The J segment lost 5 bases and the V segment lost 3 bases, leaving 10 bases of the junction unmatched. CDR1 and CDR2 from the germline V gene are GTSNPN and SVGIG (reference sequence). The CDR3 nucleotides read TGTGCCTGGAGGACAGCGGGACTCTCGAACAATGAGCAGTTCTTC. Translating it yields CAWRTAGLSNNEQFF.

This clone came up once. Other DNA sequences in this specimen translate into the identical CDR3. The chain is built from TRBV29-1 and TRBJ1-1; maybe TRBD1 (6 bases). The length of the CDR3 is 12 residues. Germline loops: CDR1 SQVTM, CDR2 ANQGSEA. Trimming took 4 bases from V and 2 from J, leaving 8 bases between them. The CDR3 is CSVVRGNTEAFF. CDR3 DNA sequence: TGCAGCGTTGTCAGGGGAAACACTGAAGCTTTCTTT.

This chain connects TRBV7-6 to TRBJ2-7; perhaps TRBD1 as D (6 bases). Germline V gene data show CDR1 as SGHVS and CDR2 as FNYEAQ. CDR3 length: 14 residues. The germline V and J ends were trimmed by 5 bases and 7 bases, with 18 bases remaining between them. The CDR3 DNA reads TGTGCCAGCAGCCCCCAGGGGTCAGGGGTGGAGCAGTACTTC. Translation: CASSPQGSGVEQYF.

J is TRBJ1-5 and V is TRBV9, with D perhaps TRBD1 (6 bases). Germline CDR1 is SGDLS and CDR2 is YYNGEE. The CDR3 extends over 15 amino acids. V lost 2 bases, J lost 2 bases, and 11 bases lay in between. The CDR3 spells CASSVGGAGNQPQHF. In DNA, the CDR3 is TGTGCCAGCAGCGTTGGGGGCGCGGGCAATCAGCCCCAGCATTTT.

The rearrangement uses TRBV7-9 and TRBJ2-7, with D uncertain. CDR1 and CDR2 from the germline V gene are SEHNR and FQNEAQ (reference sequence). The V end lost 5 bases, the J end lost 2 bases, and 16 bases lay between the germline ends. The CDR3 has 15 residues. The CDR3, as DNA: TGTGCCAGCAGCCCAAAAGACCGGGTAACCTACGAGCAGTACTTC. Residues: CASSPKDRVTYEQYF.

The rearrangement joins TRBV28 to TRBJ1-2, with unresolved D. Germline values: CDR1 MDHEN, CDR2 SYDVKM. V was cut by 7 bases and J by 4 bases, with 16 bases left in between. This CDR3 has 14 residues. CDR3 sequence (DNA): TGTGCCAGCATGCGACATATCCGGAGCTATGGCTACACCTTC. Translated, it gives CASMRHIRSYGYTF.